The TCR beta chain described here comes from a study of chemoradiotherapy in HPV16-positive cancers. CDR1 and CDR2 from the germline V gene are MNHEY and SVGAGI. The CDR3 is 13 amino acids. J lost 8 bases, V lost 6 bases, and 6 bases had no gene match. Profiled with immunoSEQ multiplex PCR; TCRdb holds only in-frame clones, not every one. The profile shows 4,800 or so clones, just over 85% of them singletons. The V gene is TRBV6-5, the J gene TRBJ1-2, with 10 bases aligning to TRBD1. Sequencing was performed on tumor tissue, taken from a patient who underwent chemoradiotherapy. This clonotype was sampled from a human donor with HPV-associated anogenital cancer. CDR3 in DNA: TGTGCCAGCAGACACCGGGACAGGGGAGGCTACACCTTC. Translating it yields CASRHRDRGGYTF.